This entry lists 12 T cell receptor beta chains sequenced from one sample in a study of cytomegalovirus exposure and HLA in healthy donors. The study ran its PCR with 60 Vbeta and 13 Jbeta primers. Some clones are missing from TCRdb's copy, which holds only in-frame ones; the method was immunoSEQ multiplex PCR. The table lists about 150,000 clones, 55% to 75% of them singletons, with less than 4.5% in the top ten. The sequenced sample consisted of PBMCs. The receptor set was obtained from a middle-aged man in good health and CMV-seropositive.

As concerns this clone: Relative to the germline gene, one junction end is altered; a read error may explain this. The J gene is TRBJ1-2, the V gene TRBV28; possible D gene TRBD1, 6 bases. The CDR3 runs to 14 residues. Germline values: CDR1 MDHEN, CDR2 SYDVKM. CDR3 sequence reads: CASSLDRTNYDYTF. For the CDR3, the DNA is TGTGCCAGCAGTTTGGACAGAACTAACTATGACTACACCTTC.

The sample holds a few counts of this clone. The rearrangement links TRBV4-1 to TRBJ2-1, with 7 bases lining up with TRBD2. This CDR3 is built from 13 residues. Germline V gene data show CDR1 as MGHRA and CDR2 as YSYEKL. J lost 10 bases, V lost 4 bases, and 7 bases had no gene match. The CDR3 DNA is TGCGCCAGCAGCCCTCGGGGGGAGCGCGAGCAGTTCTTC. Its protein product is CASSPRGEREQFF.

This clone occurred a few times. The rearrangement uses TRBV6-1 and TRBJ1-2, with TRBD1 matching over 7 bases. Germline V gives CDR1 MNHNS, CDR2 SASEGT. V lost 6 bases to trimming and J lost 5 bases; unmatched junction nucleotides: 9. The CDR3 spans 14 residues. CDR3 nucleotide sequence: TGTGCCAGCAGCCCGACAGGGCCGCTATATGGCTACACCTTC. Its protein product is CASSPTGPLYGYTF.

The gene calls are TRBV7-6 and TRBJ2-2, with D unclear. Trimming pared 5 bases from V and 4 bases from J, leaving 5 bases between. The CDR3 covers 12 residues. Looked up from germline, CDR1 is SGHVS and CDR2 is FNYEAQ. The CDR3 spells CASSTSTGELFF. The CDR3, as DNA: TGTGCCAGCAGCACATCCACCGGGGAGCTGTTTTTT.

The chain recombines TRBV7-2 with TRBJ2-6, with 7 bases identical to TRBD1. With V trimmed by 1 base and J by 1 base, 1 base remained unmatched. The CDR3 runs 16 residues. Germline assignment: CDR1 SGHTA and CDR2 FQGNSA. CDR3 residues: CASSLGGQSGANVLTF. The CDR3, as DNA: TGTGCCAGCAGCTTAGGGGGACAGTCTGGGGCCAACGTCCTGACTTTC.

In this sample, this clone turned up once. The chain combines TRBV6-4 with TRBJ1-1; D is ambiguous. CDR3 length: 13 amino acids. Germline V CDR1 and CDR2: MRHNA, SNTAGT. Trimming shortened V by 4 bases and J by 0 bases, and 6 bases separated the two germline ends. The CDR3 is CASSVQLNTEAFF. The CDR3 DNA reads TGTGCCAGCAGTGTCCAGTTGAACACTGAAGCTTTCTTT.

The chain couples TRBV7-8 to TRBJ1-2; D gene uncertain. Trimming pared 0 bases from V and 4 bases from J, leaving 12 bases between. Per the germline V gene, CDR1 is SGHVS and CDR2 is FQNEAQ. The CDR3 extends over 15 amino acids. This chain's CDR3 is CASSLAHGGVYGYTF. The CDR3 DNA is TGTGCCAGCAGCTTAGCGCACGGCGGGGTCTATGGCTACACCTTC.

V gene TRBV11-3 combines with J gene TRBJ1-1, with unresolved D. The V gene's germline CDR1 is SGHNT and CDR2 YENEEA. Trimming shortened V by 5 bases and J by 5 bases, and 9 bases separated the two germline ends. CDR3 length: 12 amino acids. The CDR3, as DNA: TGTGCCAGCAGCGCCCTCGGGACTGAAGCTTTCTTT. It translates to CASSALGTEAFF. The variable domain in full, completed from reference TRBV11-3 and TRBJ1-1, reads EAGVVQSPRYKIIEKKQPVAFWCNPISGHNTLYWYLQNLGQGPELLIRYENEEAVDDSQLPKDRFSAERLKGVDSTLKIQPAELGDSAVYLCASSALGTEAFFGQGTRLTVV.

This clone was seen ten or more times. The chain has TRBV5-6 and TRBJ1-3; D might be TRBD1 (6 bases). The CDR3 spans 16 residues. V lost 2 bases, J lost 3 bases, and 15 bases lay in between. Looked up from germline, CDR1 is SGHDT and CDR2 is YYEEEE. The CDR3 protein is CASSFYTGTGGNTIYF. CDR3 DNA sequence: TGTGCCAGCAGCTTCTACACAGGGACCGGTGGAAACACCATATATTTT.

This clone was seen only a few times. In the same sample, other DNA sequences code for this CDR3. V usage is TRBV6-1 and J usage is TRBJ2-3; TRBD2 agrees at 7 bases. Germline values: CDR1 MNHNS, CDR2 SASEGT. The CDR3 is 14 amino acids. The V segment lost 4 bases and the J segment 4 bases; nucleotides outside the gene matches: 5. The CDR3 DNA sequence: TGTGCCAGCAGTGGGCAAAGCGGGGCAGATACGCAGTATTTT. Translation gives CASSGQSGADTQYF.

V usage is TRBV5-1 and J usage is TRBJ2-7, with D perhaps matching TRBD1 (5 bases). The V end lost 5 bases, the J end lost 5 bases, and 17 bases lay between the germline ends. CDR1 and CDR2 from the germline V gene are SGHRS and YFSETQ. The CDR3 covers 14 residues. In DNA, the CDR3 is TGCGCCAGCAGGACGACAGAAGAGCATGACGAGCAGTACTTC. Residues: CASRTTEEHDEQYF.

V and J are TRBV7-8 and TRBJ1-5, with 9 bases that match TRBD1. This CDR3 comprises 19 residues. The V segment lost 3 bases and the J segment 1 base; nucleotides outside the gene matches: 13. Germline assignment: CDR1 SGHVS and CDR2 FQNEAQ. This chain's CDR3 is CASSFAQQGAVSSNQPQHF. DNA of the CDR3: TGTGCCAGCAGCTTCGCTCAACAGGGGGCGGTTAGCAGCAATCAGCCCCAGCATTTT.